This T cell receptor beta chain was sequenced for a study of vaccination effects on CD4 cells after COVID-19. Overall study: Participants each got two BNT162b2 or mRNA-1273 vaccine doses.

The CDR3 has 15 residues. Trimming at V came to 5 bases and at J to 1 base, leaving 4 bases not matched to a gene. Germline V CDR1 and CDR2: SGHNT, YENEEA. Concerning this clone itself: Its specificity is unknown.

Findings of the study overall: Convalescent patients were scarce in the study, and it lacked early post-infection timepoints.

TCRdb's table, derived via immunoSEQ multiplex PCR, lists solely in-frame clones and lacks some. The data contain 11,000 to 15,000 clones, around 80% of them singletons. With the ViraFEST assay, the study expanded antigen-specific CD4+ T cells using viral peptide pools, then sequenced them. Scientists isolated CD4+ T cells after a roughly 9-day culture period ended. Nucleocapsid antibodies stayed negative before and after vaccination, showing no earlier SARS-CoV-2 infection. IL-2 medium was substituted for half the medium on days 3 and 7. V usage is TRBV11-3 and J usage is TRBJ2-2, with 7 bases identical to TRBD1. The clonotype comes from a human donor who received a COVID-19 vaccine. This specimen was CD4+ T cells from PBMCs cultured with HCoV-229E spike peptides, taken before COVID-19 vaccination. The chain's CDR3 is CASSIRTGNTGELFF. The CDR3 coding sequence is TGTGCCAGCAGCATCCGGACAGGGAACACCGGGGAGCTGTTTTTT.